Following are 3 T cell receptor beta chains from one sample sequenced in a study of siplizumab effects on memory and regulatory T cells. The method was immunoSEQ multiplex PCR; TCRdb's version includes in-frame clones alone and lacks a portion of them. The sample includes approximately 100,000 clones, 80% to 95% seen only once; the top ten take 12%. The source material was non-Treg CD4+ T cells sorted from blood. Receptors originate from a human donor in good health.

This chain joins TRBV7-2 and TRBJ2-1, with 7 bases fitting TRBD2. There are 16 residues in the CDR3. The V segment lost 1 base and the J segment 4 bases; nucleotides outside the gene matches: 7. Germline V lookup: CDR1 SGHTA, CDR2 FQGNSA. The CDR3, as DNA: TGTGCCAGCAGCTTAGATGGCGGCGGGGGTTACAATGAGCAGTTCTTC. This gives the protein CASSLDGGGGYNEQFF.

A word on this clone: Compared with germline, one end of the junction differs, possibly owing to a read error. This chain uses TRBV13 with TRBJ1-6; 8 positions agree with TRBD1. Germline CDR1 and CDR2: PRHDT and FYEKMQ (reference sequence). The CDR3 consists of 12 residues. For the CDR3, the DNA is TGTGCGAGCAGGGACAGGTATTCACCCCTCCACTTT. It translates to CASRDRYSPLHF.

The rearrangement links TRBV11-2 to TRBJ2-3, with a weak D call TRBD2 (5 bases). The V end was cut by 2 bases, the J end by 2 bases, with 17 bases between. CDR3 size: 17 residues. Germline loops: CDR1 SGHAT, CDR2 FQNNGV. CDR3 loop: CASSLFWSGLATDTQYF. DNA for the CDR3: TGTGCCAGCAGCTTATTTTGGTCGGGCCTAGCCACAGATACGCAGTATTTT.